This T cell receptor (beta chain) was sequenced for a study of human T cells and chemical hapten exposure. Broader study findings: Alopecia in the donors means their immune response may deviate from healthy people's.

A word on this clonotype: Its target is unknown.

V lost 3 bases and J 3 bases, leaving 8 bases between the germline ends. The CDR3 has 13 amino acids. Germline V CDR1 and CDR2: WNHNN, SYGVQD (reference sequence). Via MiXCR, TCRdb re-called the RACE reads, giving one row per CDR3 protein. This sample has fewer than 300,000 distinct CDR3 sequences, with roughly 7.7% found just once. Indicated time point: pre-sensitization, week 0. Indicated treatment: therapeutic diphenylcyclopropenone sensitization with weekly scalp DPC. Suited to DPC and affected by alopecia, the donors ranged from 18 to 70 years old. The clonotype comes from a man younger than 35 with alopecia areata. Some clones in this sample may be carry-over from other donors' samples. The chain links TRBV10-1 to TRBJ2-5, with D possibly TRBD1 on 5 matching bases. This specimen was whole blood, taken in connection with sensitization to the hapten diphenylcyclopropenone (DPC). CDR3 in amino acids: CASSDSREETQYF. DNA of the CDR3: TGCGCCAGCAGTGATTCCAGGGAAGAGACCCAGTACTTC.